Following are 20 T cell receptor beta chains from one sample sequenced in a study of cytomegalovirus exposure and HLA in healthy donors. The primer mix had 60 Vbeta and 13 Jbeta primers. Sequencing used immunoSEQ multiplex PCR; TCRdb keeps in-frame clones, though not all of them. This listing includes some 39,000 clones. Sequences were obtained from PBMCs. The receptors originated from a woman aged 25 to 39 in good health and CMV-seropositive.

This sequence joins TRBV30 and TRBJ2-2; D might be TRBD1 (6 bases). Deletions cut 7 bases from V and 9 bases from J, with 21 bases between. The germline gives CDR1 GTSNPN, CDR2 SVGIG (reference sequence). The CDR3 has 14 residues. For the CDR3, the DNA is TGTGCCTCAGTACCCCGAACAGGGTTACGGGAGCTGTTTTTT. Its translation: CASVPRTGLRELFF.

The V call is TRBV6-5, the J call TRBJ2-5; 9 bases match TRBD2. The CDR3 covers 13 residues. V was clipped by 6 bases and J by 2 bases; unmatched bases: 1. The germline V gene encodes CDR1 MNHEY and CDR2 SVGAGI. In DNA, the CDR3 is TGTGCCAGCAGGCTAGCGGGGCAAGAGACCCAGTACTTC. This translates into CASRLAGQETQYF.

The chain combines TRBV7-2 with TRBJ1-1, with 8 bases lining up with TRBD1. The CDR3 sequence is 18 residues long. V lost 1 base, J lost 7 bases, and 17 bases stayed unmatched. Per germline, CDR1 SGHTA and CDR2 FQGNSA. The CDR3 DNA reads as TGTGCCAGCAGCTTAGTCGGGGGGAGGCAGGGGGCGCATCTTGAAGCTTTCTTT. This translates into CASSLVGGRQGAHLEAFF. Drawing the rest from reference TRBV7-2 and TRBJ1-1, the complete variable domain is GAGVSQSPSNKVTEKGKDVELRCDPISGHTALYWYRQSLGQGLEFLIYFQGNSAPDKSGLPSDRFSAERTGGSVSTLTIQRTQQEDSAVYLCASSLVGGRQGAHLEAFFGQGTRLTVV.

The chain uses TRBV6-1 and TRBJ1-3, with a weak D call TRBD1 (5 bases). V was shortened by 3 bases and J by 0 bases, with 15 bases between the two germline ends. The CDR3 spans 17 residues. Germline loops: CDR1 MNHNS, CDR2 SASEGT. CDR3 nucleotides: TGTGCCAGCAGTGAGAAACCAGGGTCCTACTCTGGAAACACCATATATTTT. It yields the protein CASSEKPGSYSGNTIYF.

The chain carries TRBV7-9 and TRBJ2-7; maybe TRBD2 (6 bases). CDR3 size: 16 residues. V lost 5 bases and J lost 1, with 18 bases in between. Looked up from germline, CDR1 is SEHNR and CDR2 is FQNEAQ (reference sequence). In nucleotides, the CDR3 is TGTGCCAGCAGCCCGATTGGAGGGGACTCGTCCTACGAGCAGTACTTC. Translation gives CASSPIGGDSSYEQYF.

Turning to this clone: The same CDR3 can be traced to other DNA sequences in this sample. This chain connects TRBV5-1 to TRBJ1-6; D not certain. The CDR3 consists of 17 residues. Trimming left V 1 base short and J 4 bases short, with 15 bases between. Germline V lookup: CDR1 SGHRS, CDR2 YFSETQ. The CDR3 here is CASSLMSSSSYNSPLHF. CDR3 DNA sequence: TGCGCCAGCAGCTTGATGTCGAGTAGCTCATATAATTCACCCCTCCACTTT. Variable domain in full (rest from reference TRBV5-1 and TRBJ1-6): KAGVTQTPRYLIKTRGQQVTLSCSPISGHRSVSWYQQTPGQGLQFLFEYFSETQRNKGNFPGRFSGRQFSNSRSEMNVSTLELGDSALYLCASSLMSSSSYNSPLHFGNGTRLTVT.

The chain couples TRBV5-1 to TRBJ1-3, with D maybe TRBD1 (6 bases). With 4 bases removed from V and 0 bases from J, the gap between germline ends came to 14 bases. The CDR3 has 16 amino acids. Germline V gene data show CDR1 as SGHRS and CDR2 as YFSETQ. The CDR3 here is CASSRWTVSSGNTIYF. CDR3 coding DNA: TGCGCCAGCAGCCGGTGGACAGTCTCCTCTGGAAACACCATATATTTT.

The chain links TRBV4-1 to TRBJ2-7, with 7 bases fitting TRBD1. Germline V gene lookup returns CDR1 MGHRA and CDR2 YSYEKL. The CDR3 contains 14 residues. V shed 2 bases and J 1 base; nucleotides not matched to a gene: 2. The CDR3 loop is CASSQTGQSYEQYF. In DNA form, the CDR3 reads TGCGCCAGCAGCCAAACGGGACAGTCCTACGAGCAGTACTTC.

This chain uses TRBV6-5 with TRBJ1-3; D is ambiguous. The CDR3 has 15 amino acids. The germline V gene has CDR1 MNHEY and CDR2 SVGAGI. Trimming shortened V by 0 bases and J by 0 bases, and 6 bases separated the two germline ends. The CDR3 reads CASSYSRDSGNTIYF. In nucleotides, the CDR3 is TGTGCCAGCAGTTACTCACGGGACTCTGGAAACACCATATATTTT.

The chain carries TRBV2 and TRBJ1-1, with 8 bases identical to TRBD1. With 1 base clipped from V and 5 bases from J, the junction kept 3 bases outside the gene matches. CDR3 size: 14 residues. Germline V gene data show CDR1 as SNHLY and CDR2 as FYNNEI. The CDR3 nucleotides read TGTGCCAGCAGTGAAGGCAGGGGGCTAACTGAAGCTTTCTTT. The encoded protein is CASSEGRGLTEAFF. The full variable domain, completed using reference TRBV2 and TRBJ1-1, is EPEVTQTPSHQVTQMGQEVILRCVPISNHLYFYWYRQILGQKVEFLVSFYNNEISEKSEIFDDQFSVERPDGSNFTLKIRSTKLEDSAMYFCASSEGRGLTEAFFGQGTRLTVV.

This chain connects TRBV5-3 to TRBJ2-5; TRBD2 matches 9 bases. The J call is in doubt because the DNA end fits TRBJ2-7 better. TRBV5-3 carries the ORF label, with uncertain function. The length of the CDR3 is 16 residues. The CDR3 bases are TGTGCCAGAAGCTTTCCCTCAGCGGGGGGCTCCTACGAGCAGTACTTC. Its protein product is CARSFPSAGGSYEQYF.

The chain links TRBV4-2 to TRBJ2-4; D not resolved. Germline assignment: CDR1 LGHNA and CDR2 YNFKEQ. The CDR3 loop spans 17 amino acids. V lost 0 bases, J lost 0 bases, and 12 bases lay in between. The CDR3 loop reads CASSQDTLEVAKNIQYF. The CDR3, as DNA: TGTGCCAGCAGCCAAGATACCCTAGAGGTAGCCAAAAACATTCAGTACTTC.

The chain couples TRBV11-1 to TRBJ1-1; 7 bases map to TRBD1. Germline-derived CDR1 and CDR2 are SGHAT and FQDESV (reference sequence). This CDR3 spans 13 amino acids. The trim removed 5 bases at V and 8 bases at J, leaving 8 bases unmatched. Here the CDR3 DNA reads TGTGCCAGCAGCCCGACAGGGTTAGTGGAAGCTTTCTTT. This encodes CASSPTGLVEAFF.

This chain connects TRBV4-2 to TRBJ1-5; 10 bases are shared with TRBD1. With V trimmed by 1 base and J by 6 bases, 6 bases remained unmatched. Germline assignment: CDR1 LGHNA and CDR2 YNFKEQ. The CDR3 is 16 amino acids. CDR3 nucleotides: TGTGCCAGCAGCCAAGGTGGGACAGGGGAGTTTCAGCCCCAGCATTTT. Its protein product is CASSQGGTGEFQPQHF.

Here the CDR3 reads CASTQFFGNSYEQYF. CDR3 coding DNA: TGCGCCAGCACCCAATTTTTCGGGAACTCCTACGAGCAGTACTTC. The chain recombines TRBV5-1 with TRBJ2-5, with a tentative D call TRBD2 (5 bases). The DNA end favors TRBJ2-7, so the J call may be wrong. The CDR3 spans 15 residues. Germline V gene lookup returns CDR1 SGHRS and CDR2 YFSETQ.

The V call is TRBV5-1, the J call TRBJ2-6; perhaps TRBD2 as D (6 bases). Germline CDR1 reads SGHRS; CDR2 reads YFSETQ. The length of the CDR3 is 20 residues. Trimming pared 4 bases from V and 0 bases from J, leaving 23 bases between. As DNA, the CDR3 is TGCGCCAGCAGCCTCGAACCGACGGGACTCCTCGGCTCTGGGGCCAACGTCCTGACTTTC. Translating it yields CASSLEPTGLLGSGANVLTF.

This chain links TRBV2 with TRBJ1-3; no definite D call. Germline-derived CDR1 and CDR2 are SNHLY and FYNNEI. The CDR3 runs 11 residues. The germline V and J ends were trimmed by 1 base and 9 bases, with 4 bases remaining between them. The CDR3 spells CASSEGATIYF. The CDR3 region has the DNA TGTGCCAGCAGTGAAGGGGCCACCATATATTTT.

This CDR3 is CASSIRTGVSNQPQHF. CDR3 nucleotides: TGTGCCAGTAGTATAAGGACAGGGGTCAGCAATCAGCCCCAGCATTTT. The chain joins TRBV19 to TRBJ1-5; TRBD1 matches at 9 bases. Germline trimming cut 2 bases from V and 1 base from J; bases unmatched to any gene: 3. This CDR3 spans 16 amino acids. CDR1 is LNHDA and CDR2 is SQIVND in the germline V gene (reference sequence). The complete variable domain, with remaining parts taken from reference TRBV19 and TRBJ1-5, reads DGGITQSPKYLFRKEGQNVTLSCEQNLNHDAMYWYRQDPGQGLRLIYYSQIVNDFQKGDIAEGYSVSREKKESFPLTVTSAQKNPTAFYLCASSIRTGVSNQPQHFGDGTRLSIL.

This sequence joins TRBV7-8 and TRBJ1-2; 7 nucleotides match TRBD1. The germline V gene encodes CDR1 SGHVS and CDR2 FQNEAQ. The CDR3 is made up of 14 amino acids. The ends lost 1 base at V and 8 bases at J; junction bases unmatched: 7. CDR3 amino acids: CASSLGTGPWGYTF. The DNA for the CDR3 is TGTGCCAGCAGCTTAGGGACAGGACCATGGGGCTACACCTTC.

V is TRBV27 and J is TRBJ2-7; 12 bases agree with TRBD1. This CDR3 region has 16 residues. Germline values: CDR1 MNHEY, CDR2 SMNVEV (reference sequence). Trimming cost V 2 bases and J 5 bases; bases outside gene matches: 7. CDR3 in DNA: TGTGCCAGCAGTTTACGCCCCGGGACAGGGGGCCACGAGCAGTACTTC. Residues: CASSLRPGTGGHEQYF.